One and the same sample provided the 27 T cell receptor beta chains below, sequenced in a study of blood T cell repertoires in COVID-19. Method: immunoSEQ multiplex PCR; TCRdb's copy keeps in-frame clones and lacks some. The sample consists of around 240,000 clones, roughly 82% of them appearing once. The sample was PBMCs or T cells enriched from blood (not recorded which). The source is a woman aged 50 to 60 who had recovered from COVID-19.

The chain is built from TRBV7-3 and TRBJ1-5; D is possibly TRBD1 (6 bases). The germline V gene encodes CDR1 SGHTA and CDR2 FQGTGA. V lost 5 bases to trimming and J lost 5 bases, with 28 bases between them. The CDR3 length is 19 residues. Here the CDR3 DNA reads TGTGCCAGCAGCCAACAGGTTCCGACGATACAGGGAAATCATCAGCCCCAGCATTTT. This encodes CASSQQVPTIQGNHQPQHF. Full variable domain (outside the CDR3, taken from reference TRBV7-3 and TRBJ1-5): GAGVSQTPSNKVTEKGKYVELRCDPISGHTALYWYRQSLGQGPEFLIYFQGTGAADDSGLPNDRFFAVRPEGSVSTLKIQRTERGDSAVYLCASSQQVPTIQGNHQPQHFGDGTRLSIL.

J is TRBJ1-2 and V is TRBV7-9; 7 nucleotides line up with TRBD1. Germline V gene data show CDR1 as SEHNR and CDR2 as FQNEAQ (reference sequence). V trimming: 6 bases; J trimming: 11 bases; junction bases outside the gene matches: 12. The CDR3 is 13 residues long. The CDR3 loop reads CASRLVGQNPYTF. In DNA, the CDR3 is TGTGCCAGCAGACTAGTGGGACAGAACCCTTACACCTTC.

This clone was observed a few times. The chain joins TRBV9 to TRBJ1-6; D uncertain. This CDR3 comprises 15 residues. Trimming left V 0 bases short and J 10 bases short, with 14 bases between. Germline V CDR1 and CDR2: SGDLS, YYNGEE. In DNA, the CDR3 is TGTGCCAGCAGCGTAGGTCCAGACTCGGGGTCACCCCTCCACTTT. Its translation: CASSVGPDSGSPLHF. Full variable domain (remainder filled in from reference TRBV9 and TRBJ1-6): DSGVTQTPKHLITATGQRVTLRCSPRSGDLSVYWYQQSLDQGLQFLIQYYNGEERAKGNILERFSAQQFPDLHSELNLSSLELGDSALYFCASSVGPDSGSPLHFGNGTRLTVT.

Only one count was recorded for this clone. The gene calls are TRBV7-2 and TRBJ2-2; 9 bases are a match to TRBD1. Per the germline V gene, CDR1 is SGHTA and CDR2 is FQGNSA. CDR3 length: 16 residues. V trimming: 5 bases; J trimming: 6 bases; junction bases outside the gene matches: 10. CDR3 residues: CASSPQGAFPAGELFF. The CDR3 nucleotides read TGTGCCAGCAGCCCACAGGGGGCGTTTCCGGCCGGGGAGCTGTTTTTT.

This chain joins TRBV6-5 and TRBJ2-7, with D possibly TRBD1 on 5 matching bases. Germline V gene lookup returns CDR1 MNHEY and CDR2 SVGAGI. The V and J ends lost 8 bases and 0 bases respectively, with 14 bases between them. CDR3 length: 14 residues. The CDR3 DNA sequence: TGTGCCAGCGAAGAGACAGAAAACTCCTACGAGCAGTACTTC. It specifies CASEETENSYEQYF.

The V and J genes are TRBV10-3 and TRBJ1-2, with 8 bases lining up with TRBD1. CDR1 is ENHRY and CDR2 is SYGVKD in the germline V gene. V lost 10 bases to trimming and J lost 6 bases; unmatched junction nucleotides: 7. The CDR3 is 12 amino acids. The CDR3 DNA reads as TGTGCCACCTGGACAGGGTCACATGGCTACACCTTC. Its translation is CATWTGSHGYTF.

The gene calls are TRBV10-3 and TRBJ2-1; possible D gene TRBD2, 5 bases. The length of the CDR3 is 13 residues. Trimming took 2 bases from V and 9 from J, leaving 11 bases between them. Looked up from germline, CDR1 is ENHRY and CDR2 is SYGVKD. The CDR3 DNA sequence: TGTGCCATCAGTGAGACTAGTGCTACTGAGCAGTTCTTC. It is translated as CAISETSATEQFF.

The chain is built from TRBV5-8 and TRBJ1-2; D might be TRBD1 (6 bases). The V gene lost 2 bases and the J gene lost 1 base, with 9 bases spanning the gap. The germline V gene has CDR1 SGHTS and CDR2 YDEGEE. This CDR3 has 14 amino acids. The CDR3 DNA sequence: TGTGCCAGCAGCTTAGGACAGATTAACTATGGCTACACCTTC. This codes for CASSLGQINYGYTF. The complete variable domain, with remaining parts taken from reference TRBV5-8 and TRBJ1-2, reads EAGVTQSPTHLIKTRGQQATLRCSPISGHTSVYWYQQALGLGLQFLLWYDEGEERNRGNFPPRFSGRQFPNYSSELNVNALELEDSALYLCASSLGQINYGYTFGSGTRLTVV.

The chain couples TRBV25-1 to TRBJ1-6, with D possibly matching TRBD1 (6 bases). Trimming left V 8 bases short and J 10 bases short, with 18 bases between. CDR1 is MGHDK and CDR2 is SYGVNS in the germline V gene. The CDR3 covers 14 residues. This chain's CDR3 is CASGNRGGPSPLHF. The CDR3 DNA sequence: TGTGCCAGCGGCAACCGGGGGGGGCCCTCACCCCTCCACTTT.

The rearrangement uses TRBV5-1 and TRBJ2-1; possibly TRBD2 for D (6 bases). CDR1 is SGHRS, CDR2 YFSETQ, per germline. V was cut by 1 base and J by 9 bases, with 20 bases left in between. The CDR3 has 16 amino acids. CDR3 in DNA: TGCGCCAGCAGCTTGAGGGCGGGGTCGAACCCCGGTGAGCAGTTCTTC. Translating it yields CASSLRAGSNPGEQFF.

The CDR3 loop reads CASSSSGDRGNTIYF. In DNA form, the CDR3 reads TGTGCCAGCAGCTCCTCAGGGGACCGTGGAAACACCATATATTTT. The V and J genes are TRBV5-6 and TRBJ1-3, with D maybe TRBD1 (6 bases). The CDR3 contains 15 residues. Trimming stripped 3 bases from V and 3 bases from J, with 13 bases between. Germline V gene data show CDR1 as SGHDT and CDR2 as YYEEEE.

The CDR3 DNA is TGTGCCAGCAGCTTAGTCGCAGGGTTGGGGTACGAGCAGTACTTC. Amino acid sequence: CASSLVAGLGYEQYF. This chain uses TRBV7-2 with TRBJ2-7, with TRBD1 as a possible D gene (5 bases). This CDR3 spans 15 amino acids. V lost 1 base and J 4 bases, leaving 14 bases between the germline ends. CDR1 is SGHTA and CDR2 is FQGNSA in the germline V gene. Full variable domain (rest looked up from reference TRBV7-2 and TRBJ2-7): GAGVSQSPSNKVTEKGKDVELRCDPISGHTALYWYRQSLGQGLEFLIYFQGNSAPDKSGLPSDRFSAERTGGSVSTLTIQRTQQEDSAVYLCASSLVAGLGYEQYFGPGTRLTVT.

The chain links TRBV7-2 to TRBJ1-2; 7 bases agree with TRBD1. Germline CDR1 and CDR2: SGHTA and FQGNSA. The J segment lost 4 bases and the V segment lost 1 base, leaving 6 bases of the junction unmatched. This CDR3 region has 15 residues. CDR3 sequence: CASSLDEGAGYGYTF. DNA of the CDR3: TGTGCCAGCAGCTTAGATGAGGGGGCAGGCTATGGCTACACCTTC.

This clone was found once. The chain uses TRBV11-3 and TRBJ2-3, with D unresolved. The CDR3 contains 15 residues. Germline assignment: CDR1 SGHNT and CDR2 YENEEA. With 1 base removed from V and 5 bases from J, the gap between germline ends came to 13 bases. CDR3 sequence: CASSLGMEFGDTQYF. Here the CDR3 DNA reads TGTGCCAGCAGCTTAGGGATGGAGTTTGGAGATACGCAGTATTTT.

This chain uses TRBV18 with TRBJ2-5, with TRBD1 identical over 12 bases. Germline V CDR1 and CDR2: KGHSH, LQKENI. V lost 6 bases to trimming and J lost 5 bases; unmatched junction nucleotides: 7. The CDR3 spans 15 residues. CDR3 sequence: CASSRDRGRGETQYF. CDR3 bases: TGTGCCAGCTCCCGGGACAGGGGGCGCGGGGAGACCCAGTACTTC. Combining the CDR3 with reference TRBV18 and TRBJ2-5 gives the whole variable domain NAGVMQNPRHLVRRRGQEARLRCSPMKGHSHVYWYRQLPEEGLKFMVYLQKENIIDESGMPKERFSAEFPKEGPSILRIQQVVRGDSAAYFCASSRDRGRGETQYFGPGTRLLVL.

This rearrangement joins TRBV18 to TRBJ2-1; 9 bases are a match to TRBD1. J gave up 14 bases and V 6 bases, and 11 bases lay outside the gene matches. The CDR3 is 13 amino acids. CDR1 KGHSH and CDR2 LQKENI come from the germline V gene. As DNA, the CDR3 is TGTGCCAGCTCGCGGACCGGGACAGGGTATGAGTTCTTC. It codes for CASSRTGTGYEFF.

The genes are TRBV9 and TRBJ2-3; 13 nucleotides agree with TRBD2. The trim removed 4 bases at V and 6 bases at J, leaving 5 bases unmatched. CDR1 and CDR2 from the germline V gene are SGDLS and YYNGEE. The CDR3 is made up of 15 amino acids. The CDR3 nucleotides read TGTGCCAGCAGCCGGACTAGCGGGAGCCTGGATACGCAGTATTTT. This gives the protein CASSRTSGSLDTQYF.

The chain is built from TRBV6-2 or TRBV6-3 and TRBJ1-5; 7 nucleotides align to TRBD1. The J segment lost 0 bases and the V segment lost 0 bases, leaving 11 bases of the junction unmatched. This CDR3 spans 19 amino acids. Germline values: CDR1 MNHEY, CDR2 SVGEGT. This chain's CDR3 is CASSYSVGTARYSNQPQHF. The CDR3 DNA reads as TGTGCCAGCAGTTACTCGGTTGGGACAGCACGATATAGCAATCAGCCCCAGCATTTT.

The chain employs TRBV4-1 and TRBJ1-2, with 8 bases that match TRBD1. After removal of 3 bases from V and 0 bases from J, the junction contained 3 bases not matched to a gene. Germline V lookup: CDR1 MGHRA, CDR2 YSYEKL. This CDR3 is built from 15 residues. CDR3 amino acids: CASSQGQATNYGYTF. Written as DNA, the CDR3 is TGCGCCAGCAGCCAGGGACAGGCTACTAACTATGGCTACACCTTC.

This clone was recorded once. The chain links TRBV27 to TRBJ1-2; 7 bases are shared with TRBD1. From germline, CDR1 is MNHEY and CDR2 SMNVEV (reference sequence). This CDR3 is built from 17 residues. V lost 6 bases and J lost 1; bases outside the gene matches: 14. As DNA, the CDR3 is TGTGCCAGCAGGAAAGGGACAGAATACACCCTTAACTATGGCTACACCTTC. This sequence encodes CASRKGTEYTLNYGYTF.

J is TRBJ1-1 and V is TRBV4-1; D may be TRBD1 (5 bases). The V end lost 4 bases, the J end lost 3 bases, and 12 bases lay between the germline ends. This CDR3 contains 14 residues. CDR1 and CDR2 from the germline V gene are MGHRA and YSYEKL. The CDR3 DNA follows: TGCGCCAGCAGCCCCCCCCCGGGGGACACTGAAGCTTTCTTT. Amino acid sequence: CASSPPPGDTEAFF.

This clone was observed a few times. The chain carries TRBV2 and TRBJ2-2; D is possibly TRBD2 (5 bases). CDR1 and CDR2 from the germline V gene are SNHLY and FYNNEI. There are 15 residues in the CDR3. The ends were cut back, 0 bases at V and 5 bases at J, with 10 bases in the middle. CDR3 residues: CASSEAHGGTGELFF. The DNA of the CDR3 is TGTGCCAGCAGTGAAGCGCACGGAGGAACCGGGGAGCTGTTTTTT.

The CDR3 loop is CASSIWTEYIQPQHF. The CDR3 coding sequence is TGTGCCAGTAGTATCTGGACAGAGTATATTCAGCCCCAGCATTTT. The chain is built from TRBV19 and TRBJ1-5, with TRBD1 as a possible D gene (6 bases). V lost 3 bases, J lost 6 bases, and 15 bases lay in between. The CDR3 has 15 amino acids. Germline V lookup: CDR1 LNHDA, CDR2 SQIVND (reference sequence).

This clone was counted only a few times. The chain joins TRBV7-9 to TRBJ2-7; D not certain. Looked up from germline, CDR1 is SEHNR and CDR2 is FQNEAQ (reference sequence). CDR3 length: 14 residues. V was cut by 4 bases and J by 0 bases, with 10 bases left in between. CDR3 coding DNA: TGTGCCAGCAGCTCTGAGCGCTTCTCCTACGAGCAGTACTTC. This encodes CASSSERFSYEQYF.

The chain combines TRBV5-1 with TRBJ1-2, with unresolved D. The CDR3 loop spans 15 amino acids. Germline CDR1 reads SGHRS; CDR2 reads YFSETQ. Deletions cut 2 bases from V and 7 bases from J, with 18 bases between. CDR3 in amino acids: CASSFGDFNQRGYTF. The CDR3 DNA reads TGCGCCAGCAGCTTCGGAGATTTTAATCAACGTGGCTACACCTTC. The full variable domain, its missing parts supplied by reference TRBV5-1 and TRBJ1-2, is KAGVTQTPRYLIKTRGQQVTLSCSPISGHRSVSWYQQTPGQGLQFLFEYFSETQRNKGNFPGRFSGRQFSNSRSEMNVSTLELGDSALYLCASSFGDFNQRGYTFGSGTRLTVV.

This clone was detected once. V and J are TRBV29-1 and TRBJ1-3; 10 positions agree with TRBD1. Germline-derived CDR1 and CDR2 are SQVTM and ANQGSEA. Trimming took 5 bases from V and 2 from J; bases not matched to a gene: 6. This CDR3 is 15 amino acids long. The CDR3 is CSVRGGTGAGNTIYF. Here the CDR3 DNA reads TGCAGCGTTCGCGGGGGGACAGGGGCTGGAAACACCATATATTTT.

In this sample, this clone turned up once. At one of its ends the junction is not consistent with the germline gene, which may arise from a read error. The V and J genes are TRBV6-6 and TRBJ1-2; 7 nucleotides align to TRBD1. The CDR3 sequence is 13 residues long. The germline V gene encodes CDR1 MNHNY and CDR2 SVGAGI (reference sequence). The chain's CDR3 is CASSYTSGTAPDF. The CDR3, as DNA: TGTGCCAGCAGTTACACATCAGGGACAGCACCAGACTTC.